This T cell receptor (beta chain) emerged from a study of T cell repertoires in cytomegalovirus infection. Study-level background: Public TCR beta signature analysis indicated the presence of both CMV infection and matching HLA type.

About this clonotype itself: Its antigen is not known.

This CDR3 region has 16 residues. Trimming removed 5 bases from V and 2 bases from J, with 13 bases in between. Per germline, CDR1 MNHEY and CDR2 SMNVEV (reference sequence). TCRdb analysed the reads with MiXCR anew, one entry per CDR3 protein. The sample carries about 130,000 distinct CDR3 sequences, under 30% recorded once. The gene calls are TRBV27 and TRBJ2-6; tentatively, D is TRBD1 (5 bases). This receptor was identified in a human donor in good health (CMV status not recorded). Some clones in this sample may be carry-over from other donors' samples. Sequencing input: PBMCs, sequenced either directly or after in vitro stimulation (not recorded which). The CDR3 DNA sequence: TGTGCCAGCAGTCCCCAAGGGGTAACTGGGGCCAACGTCCTGACTTTC. Protein sequence: CASSPQGVTGANVLTF.